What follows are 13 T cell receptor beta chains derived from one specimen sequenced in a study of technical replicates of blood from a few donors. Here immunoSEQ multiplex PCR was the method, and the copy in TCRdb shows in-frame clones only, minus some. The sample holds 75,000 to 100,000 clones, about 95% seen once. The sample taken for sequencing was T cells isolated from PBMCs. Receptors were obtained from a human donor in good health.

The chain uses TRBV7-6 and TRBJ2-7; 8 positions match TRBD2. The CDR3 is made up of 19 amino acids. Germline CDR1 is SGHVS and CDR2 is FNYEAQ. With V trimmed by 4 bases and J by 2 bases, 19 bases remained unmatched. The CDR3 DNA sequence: TGTGCCAGCAGCTCCCTACTTCACGGGAGGGCCAAAAGCCCCTACGAGCAGTACTTC. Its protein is CASSSLLHGRAKSPYEQYF.

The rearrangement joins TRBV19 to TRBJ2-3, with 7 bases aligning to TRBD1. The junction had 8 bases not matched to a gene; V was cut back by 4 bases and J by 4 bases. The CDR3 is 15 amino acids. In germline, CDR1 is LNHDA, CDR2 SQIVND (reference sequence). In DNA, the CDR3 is TGTGCCAGTAGTAGGGGACACAGGGGTGCAGATACGCAGTATTTT. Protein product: CASSRGHRGADTQYF.

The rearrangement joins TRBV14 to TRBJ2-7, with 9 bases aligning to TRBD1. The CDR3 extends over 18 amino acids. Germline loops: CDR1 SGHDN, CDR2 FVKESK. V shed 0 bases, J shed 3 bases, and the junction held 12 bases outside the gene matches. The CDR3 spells CASSQDKFPGQGGYEQYF. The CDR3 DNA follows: TGTGCCAGCAGCCAAGATAAATTCCCGGGACAGGGAGGCTACGAGCAGTACTTC.

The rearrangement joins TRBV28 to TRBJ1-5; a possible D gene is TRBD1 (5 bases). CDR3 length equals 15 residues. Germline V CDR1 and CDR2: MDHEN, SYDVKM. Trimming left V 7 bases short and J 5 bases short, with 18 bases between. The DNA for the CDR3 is TGTGCCAGCATTTGGGGGGGGGACGGCTATCAGCCCCAGCATTTT. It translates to CASIWGGDGYQPQHF.

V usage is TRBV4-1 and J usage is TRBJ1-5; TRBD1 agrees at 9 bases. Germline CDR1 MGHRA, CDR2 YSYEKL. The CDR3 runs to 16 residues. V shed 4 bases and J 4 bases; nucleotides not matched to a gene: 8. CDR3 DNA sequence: TGCGCCAGCAGCCGAGAACAGGGGGCGACTAATCAGCCCCAGCATTTT. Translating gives CASSREQGATNQPQHF.

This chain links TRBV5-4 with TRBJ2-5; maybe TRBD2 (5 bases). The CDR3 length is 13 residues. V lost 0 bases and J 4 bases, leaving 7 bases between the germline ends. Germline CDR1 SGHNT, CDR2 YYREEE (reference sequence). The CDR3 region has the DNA TGTGCCAGCAGCTTGGTACTAGGAGAGACCCAGTACTTC. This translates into CASSLVLGETQYF.

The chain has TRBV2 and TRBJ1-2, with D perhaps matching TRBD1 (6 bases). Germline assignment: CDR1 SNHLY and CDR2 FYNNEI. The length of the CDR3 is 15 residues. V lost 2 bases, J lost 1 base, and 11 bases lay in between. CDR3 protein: CASSERWGHNYGYTF. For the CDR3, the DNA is TGTGCCAGCAGTGAAAGGTGGGGACATAACTATGGCTACACCTTC.

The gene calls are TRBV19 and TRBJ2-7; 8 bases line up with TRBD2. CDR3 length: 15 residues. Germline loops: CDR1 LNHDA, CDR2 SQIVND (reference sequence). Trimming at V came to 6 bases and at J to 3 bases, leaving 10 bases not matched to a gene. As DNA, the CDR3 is TGTGCCAGTAGCGGAGGATGGCGGGAGGTCTACGAGCAGTACTTC. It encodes CASSGGWREVYEQYF.

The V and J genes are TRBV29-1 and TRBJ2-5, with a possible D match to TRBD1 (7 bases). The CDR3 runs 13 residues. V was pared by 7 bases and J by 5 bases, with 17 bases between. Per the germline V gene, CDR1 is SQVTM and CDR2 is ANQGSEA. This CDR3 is CSAQQGRLETQYF. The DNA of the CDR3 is TGCAGCGCCCAACAGGGGAGGTTGGAGACCCAGTACTTC. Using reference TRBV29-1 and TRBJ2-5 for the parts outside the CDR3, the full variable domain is SAVISQKPSRDICQRGTSLTIQCQVDSQVTMMFWYRQQPGQSLTLIATANQGSEATYESGFVIDKFPISRPNLTFSTLTVSNMSPEDSSIYLCSAQQGRLETQYFGPGTRLLVL.

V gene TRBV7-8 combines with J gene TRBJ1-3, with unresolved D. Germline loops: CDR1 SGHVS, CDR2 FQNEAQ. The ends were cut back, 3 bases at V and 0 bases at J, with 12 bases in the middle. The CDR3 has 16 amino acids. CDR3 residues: CASSLRGSYSGNTIYF. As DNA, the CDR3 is TGTGCCAGCAGCTTGCGCGGATCCTACTCTGGAAACACCATATATTTT.

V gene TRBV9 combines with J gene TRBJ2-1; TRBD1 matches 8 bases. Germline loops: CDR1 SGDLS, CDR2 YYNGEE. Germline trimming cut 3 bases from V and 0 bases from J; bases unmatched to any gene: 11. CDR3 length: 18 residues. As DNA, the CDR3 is TGTGCCAGCAGCGCCCGGACAGGGCTGCTAAGCTCCTACAATGAGCAGTTCTTC. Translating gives CASSARTGLLSSYNEQFF.

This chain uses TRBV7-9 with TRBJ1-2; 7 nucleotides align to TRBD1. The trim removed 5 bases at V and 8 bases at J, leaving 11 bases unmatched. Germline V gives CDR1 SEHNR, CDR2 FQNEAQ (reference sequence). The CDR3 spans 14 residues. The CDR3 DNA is TGTGCCAGCAGCCCCACAGGGGCGGATTACGGCTACACCTTC. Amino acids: CASSPTGADYGYTF.

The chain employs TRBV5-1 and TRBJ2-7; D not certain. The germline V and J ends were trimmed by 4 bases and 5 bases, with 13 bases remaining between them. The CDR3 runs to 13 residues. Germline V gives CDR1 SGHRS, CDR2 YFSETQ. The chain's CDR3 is CASSAIGVNEQYF. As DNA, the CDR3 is TGCGCCAGCAGCGCCATTGGAGTCAACGAGCAGTACTTC. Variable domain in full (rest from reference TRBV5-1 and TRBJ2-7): KAGVTQTPRYLIKTRGQQVTLSCSPISGHRSVSWYQQTPGQGLQFLFEYFSETQRNKGNFPGRFSGRQFSNSRSEMNVSTLELGDSALYLCASSAIGVNEQYFGPGTRLTVT.